The entry that follows covers one T cell receptor beta chain sequence. Its cognate antigen is unknown. cDNA serving as the sequencing template came from extracted, reverse transcribed RNA. Sequencing was performed with immunoSEQ multiplex PCR; in TCRdb, only in-frame clones are kept and a portion is missing. The data hold fewer than 200,000 clones, with 67% observed a single time. The data were obtained in a study of CD8+ T cells in alopecia areata. From alopecia areata patients, lesional scalp punch biopsies and peripheral blood were collected. The CDR3 spans 14 residues. V lost 4 bases, J lost 5 bases, and 4 bases stayed unmatched. Germline V gene sequence: CDR1 LGHNA, CDR2 YNFKEQ. Study results and caveats: Whereas mice showed it more clearly, TCR sharing across patients was murkier, possibly because of HLA. Scalp samples also contribute reads from the resident alphabeta T cells found in normal skin.

The sequence was obtained from a human donor with alopecia areata. J is TRBJ2-5 and V is TRBV4-2; TRBD2 matches at 10 bases. This material consisted of CD8+ T cells sorted from blood, taken at week 0. CDR3 protein: CASSPPGLAETQYF. The CDR3 DNA is TGTGCCAGCAGCCCACCGGGACTAGCGGAGACCCAGTACTTC.